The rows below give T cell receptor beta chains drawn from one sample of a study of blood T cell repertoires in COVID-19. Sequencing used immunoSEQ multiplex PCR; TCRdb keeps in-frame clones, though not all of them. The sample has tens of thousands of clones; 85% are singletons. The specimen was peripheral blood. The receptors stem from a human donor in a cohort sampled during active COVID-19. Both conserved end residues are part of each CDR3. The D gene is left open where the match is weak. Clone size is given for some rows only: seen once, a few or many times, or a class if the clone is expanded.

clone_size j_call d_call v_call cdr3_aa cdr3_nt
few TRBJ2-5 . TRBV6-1 CASSEDFMGLGARETQYF TGTGCCAGCAGTGAAGACTTTATGGGACTCGGGGCCCGGGAGACCCAGTACTTC
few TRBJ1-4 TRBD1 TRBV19 CASSTRQGWEKLFF TGTGCCAGTAGTACACGACAGGGATGGGAAAAACTGTTTTTT
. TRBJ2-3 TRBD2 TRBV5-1 CASTRGTSGSTDTQYF TGCGCCAGCACCCGCGGGACTAGCGGCAGCACAGATACGCAGTATTTT
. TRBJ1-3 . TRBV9 CASSVARVGNTIYF TGTGCCAGCAGCGTTGCCAGGGTTGGAAACACCATATATTTT
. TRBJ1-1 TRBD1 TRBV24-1 CATSDDRDPMNTEAFF TGTGCCACCAGCGATGACAGGGATCCCATGAACACTGAAGCTTTCTTT
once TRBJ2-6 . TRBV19 CASSIWGGRTGANVLTF TGTGCCAGTAGTATATGGGGGGGCAGGACTGGGGCCAACGTCCTGACTTTC
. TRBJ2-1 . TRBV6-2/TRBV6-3 CASSRLDEQFF TGTGCCAGCAGCCGCCTAGATGAGCAGTTCTTC
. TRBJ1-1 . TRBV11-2 CASSLRRQTEAFF TGTGCCAGCAGCTTAAGAAGACAGACTGAAGCTTTCTTT
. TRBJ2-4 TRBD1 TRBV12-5 CASHGTATNIQYF TGTGCTAGTCACGGGACAGCCACAAACATTCAGTACTTC
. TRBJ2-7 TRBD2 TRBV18 CASSPPSGSKYEQYF TGTGCCAGCTCACCACCTAGCGGGAGCAAGTACGAGCAGTACTTC
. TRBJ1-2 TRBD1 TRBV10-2 CASSDLRGNYGYTF TGCGCCAGCAGTGACCTCAGGGGGAACTATGGCTACACCTTC
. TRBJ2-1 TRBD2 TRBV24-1 CATSGTSGDNEQFF TGTGCCACCAGTGGTACTAGCGGCGACAATGAGCAGTTCTTC
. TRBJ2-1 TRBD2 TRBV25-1 CASLPGGRDEQFF TGTGCCAGCCTCCCGGGCGGGAGGGATGAGCAGTTCTTC